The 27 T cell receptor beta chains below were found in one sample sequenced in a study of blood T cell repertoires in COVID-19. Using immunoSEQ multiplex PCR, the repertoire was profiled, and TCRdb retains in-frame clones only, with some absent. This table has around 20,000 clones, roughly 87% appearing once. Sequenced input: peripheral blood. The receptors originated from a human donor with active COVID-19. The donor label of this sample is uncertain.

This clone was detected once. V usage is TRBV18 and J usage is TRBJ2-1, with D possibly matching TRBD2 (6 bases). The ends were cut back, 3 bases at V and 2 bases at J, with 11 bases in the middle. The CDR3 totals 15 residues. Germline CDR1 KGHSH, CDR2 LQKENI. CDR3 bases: TGTGCCAGCTCACCTCGGGACTCCCCCTACAATGAGCAGTTCTTC. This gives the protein CASSPRDSPYNEQFF.

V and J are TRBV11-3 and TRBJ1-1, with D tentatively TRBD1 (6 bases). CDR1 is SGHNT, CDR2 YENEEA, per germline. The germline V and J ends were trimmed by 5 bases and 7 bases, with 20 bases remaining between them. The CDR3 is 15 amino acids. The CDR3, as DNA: TGTGCCAGCAGCGGTGAATACAGGCAGGGGAATGAAGCTTTCTTT. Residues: CASSGEYRQGNEAFF. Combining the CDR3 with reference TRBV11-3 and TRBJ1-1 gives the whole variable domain EAGVVQSPRYKIIEKKQPVAFWCNPISGHNTLYWYLQNLGQGPELLIRYENEEAVDDSQLPKDRFSAERLKGVDSTLKIQPAELGDSAVYLCASSGEYRQGNEAFFGQGTRLTVV.

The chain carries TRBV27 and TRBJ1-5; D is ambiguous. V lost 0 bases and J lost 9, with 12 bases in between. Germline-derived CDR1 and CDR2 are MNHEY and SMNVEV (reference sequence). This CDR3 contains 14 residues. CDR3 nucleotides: TGTGCCAGCAGTTTATCCCCCCTAGCGACGCCCCAGCATTTT. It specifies CASSLSPLATPQHF.

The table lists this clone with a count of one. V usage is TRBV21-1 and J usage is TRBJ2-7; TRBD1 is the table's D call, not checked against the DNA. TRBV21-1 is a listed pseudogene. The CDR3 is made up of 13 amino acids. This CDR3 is CASFRDRDYEQYF. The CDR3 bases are TGTGCCAGCTTTCGGGACAGGGACTACGAGCAGTACTTC.

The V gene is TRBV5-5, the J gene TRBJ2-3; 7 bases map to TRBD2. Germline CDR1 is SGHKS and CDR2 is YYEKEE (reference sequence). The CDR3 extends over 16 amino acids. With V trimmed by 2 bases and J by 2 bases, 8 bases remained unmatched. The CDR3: CASSFWAGEVTDTQYF. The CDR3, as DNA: TGTGCCAGCAGCTTTTGGGCGGGGGAAGTCACAGATACGCAGTATTTT.

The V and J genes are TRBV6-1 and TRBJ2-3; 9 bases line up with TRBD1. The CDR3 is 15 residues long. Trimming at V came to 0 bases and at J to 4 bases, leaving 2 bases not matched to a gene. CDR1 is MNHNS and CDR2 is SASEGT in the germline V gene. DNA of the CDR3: TGTGCCAGCAGTGAAGCGCGGACAGGGGCAGATACGCAGTATTTT. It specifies CASSEARTGADTQYF.

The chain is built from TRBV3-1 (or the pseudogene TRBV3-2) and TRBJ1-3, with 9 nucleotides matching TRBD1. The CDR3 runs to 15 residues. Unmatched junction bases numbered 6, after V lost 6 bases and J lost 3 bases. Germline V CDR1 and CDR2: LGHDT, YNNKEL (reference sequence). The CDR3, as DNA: TGTGCCAGCAGTCGGACAGGGGATAGTGGAAACACCATATATTTT. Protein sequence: CASSRTGDSGNTIYF.

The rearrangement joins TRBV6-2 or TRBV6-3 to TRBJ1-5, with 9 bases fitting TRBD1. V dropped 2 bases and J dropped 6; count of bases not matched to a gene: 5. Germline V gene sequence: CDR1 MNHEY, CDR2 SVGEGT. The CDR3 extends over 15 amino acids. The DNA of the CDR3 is TGTGCCAGCAGTTACCCGGGACAGGGACGTCAGCCCCAGCATTTT. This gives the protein CASSYPGQGRQPQHF.

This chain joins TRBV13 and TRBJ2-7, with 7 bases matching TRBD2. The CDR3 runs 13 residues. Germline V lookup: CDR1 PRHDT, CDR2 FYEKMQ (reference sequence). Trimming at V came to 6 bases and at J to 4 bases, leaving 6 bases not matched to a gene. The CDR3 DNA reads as TGTGCCAGCAGTAGGGAGGGGACTTACGAGCAGTACTTC. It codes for CASSREGTYEQYF.

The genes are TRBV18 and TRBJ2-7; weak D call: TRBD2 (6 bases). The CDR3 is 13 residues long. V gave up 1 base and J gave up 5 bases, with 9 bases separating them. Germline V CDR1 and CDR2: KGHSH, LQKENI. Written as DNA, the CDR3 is TGTGCCAGCTCACCACTGGAGGGCGACGAGCAGTACTTC. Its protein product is CASSPLEGDEQYF.

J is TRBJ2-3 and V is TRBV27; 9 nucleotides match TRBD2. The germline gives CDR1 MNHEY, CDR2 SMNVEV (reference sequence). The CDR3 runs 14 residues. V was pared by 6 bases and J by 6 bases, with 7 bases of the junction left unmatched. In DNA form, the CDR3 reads TGTGCCAGCAGGGGTAGCGGGAGATCTGATACGCAGTATTTT. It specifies CASRGSGRSDTQYF.

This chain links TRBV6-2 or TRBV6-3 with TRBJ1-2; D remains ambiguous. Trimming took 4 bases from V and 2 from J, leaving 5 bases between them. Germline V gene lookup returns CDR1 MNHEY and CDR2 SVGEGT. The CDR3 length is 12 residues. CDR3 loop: CASSSENYGYTF. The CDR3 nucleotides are TGTGCCAGCAGTTCCGAGAACTATGGCTACACCTTC.

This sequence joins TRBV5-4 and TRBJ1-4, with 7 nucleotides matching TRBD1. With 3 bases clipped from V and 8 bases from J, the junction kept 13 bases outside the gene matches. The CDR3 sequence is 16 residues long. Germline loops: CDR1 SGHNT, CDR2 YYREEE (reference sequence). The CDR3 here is CASSSDQGERKEKLFF. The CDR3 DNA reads TGTGCCAGCAGCTCGGATCAGGGGGAGAGGAAGGAAAAACTGTTTTTT.

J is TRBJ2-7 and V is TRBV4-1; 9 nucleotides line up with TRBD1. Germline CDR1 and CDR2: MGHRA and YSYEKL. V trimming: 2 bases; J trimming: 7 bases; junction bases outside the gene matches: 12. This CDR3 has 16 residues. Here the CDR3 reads CASSQQTGQGRGEQYF. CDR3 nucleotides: TGCGCCAGCAGCCAACAGACGGGACAGGGTAGGGGGGAGCAGTACTTC.

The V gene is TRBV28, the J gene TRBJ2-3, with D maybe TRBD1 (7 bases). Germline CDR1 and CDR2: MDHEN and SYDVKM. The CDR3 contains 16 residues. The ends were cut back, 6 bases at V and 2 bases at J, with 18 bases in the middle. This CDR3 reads CASRAGRDSYTDTQYF. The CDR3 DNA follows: TGTGCCAGCAGGGCCGGGCGGGACAGTTACACAGATACGCAGTATTTT.

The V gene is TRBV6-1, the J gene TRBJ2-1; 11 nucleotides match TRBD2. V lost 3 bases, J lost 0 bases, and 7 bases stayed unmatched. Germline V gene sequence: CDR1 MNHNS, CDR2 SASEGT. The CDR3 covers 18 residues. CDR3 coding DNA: TGTGCCAGCAGTGACCCTTTGACTAGCGGGACCTCCTACAATGAGCAGTTCTTC. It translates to CASSDPLTSGTSYNEQFF.

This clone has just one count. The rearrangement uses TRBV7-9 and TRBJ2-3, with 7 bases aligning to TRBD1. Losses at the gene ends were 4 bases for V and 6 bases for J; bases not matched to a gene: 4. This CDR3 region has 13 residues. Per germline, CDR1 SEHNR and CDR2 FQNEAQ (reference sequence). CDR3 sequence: CASSSGGRDTQYF. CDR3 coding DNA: TGTGCCAGCAGCTCAGGGGGTAGGGATACGCAGTATTTT.

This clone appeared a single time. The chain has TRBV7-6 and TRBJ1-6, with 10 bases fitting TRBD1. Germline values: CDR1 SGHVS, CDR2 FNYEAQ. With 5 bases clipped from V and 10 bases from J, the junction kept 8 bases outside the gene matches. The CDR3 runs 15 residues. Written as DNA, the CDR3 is TGTGCCAGCAGCCCCAAGACAGGGGGCGAATCACCCCTCCACTTT. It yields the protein CASSPKTGGESPLHF.

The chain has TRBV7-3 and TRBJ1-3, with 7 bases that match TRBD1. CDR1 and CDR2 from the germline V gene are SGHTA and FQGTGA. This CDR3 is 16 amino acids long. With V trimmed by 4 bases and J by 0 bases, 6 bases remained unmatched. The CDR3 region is CASSSTGKGSGNTIYF. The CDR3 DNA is TGTGCCAGCAGCTCGACAGGGAAGGGCTCTGGAAACACCATATATTTT.

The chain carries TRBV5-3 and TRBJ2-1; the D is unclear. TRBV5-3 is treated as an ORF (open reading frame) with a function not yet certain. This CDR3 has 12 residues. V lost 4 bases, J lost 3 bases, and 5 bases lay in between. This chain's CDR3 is CARSQIYNEQFF. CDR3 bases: TGTGCCAGAAGCCAAATCTACAATGAGCAGTTCTTC.

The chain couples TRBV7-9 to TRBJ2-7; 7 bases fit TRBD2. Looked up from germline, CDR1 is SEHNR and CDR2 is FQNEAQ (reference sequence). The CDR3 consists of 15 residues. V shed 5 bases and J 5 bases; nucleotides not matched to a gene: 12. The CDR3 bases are TGTGCCAGCAGCGCTCCGGGGCGGGAGCCCGACGAGCAGTACTTC. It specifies CASSAPGREPDEQYF. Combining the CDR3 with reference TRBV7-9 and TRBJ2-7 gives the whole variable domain DTGVSQNPRHKITKRGQNVTFRCDPISEHNRLYWYRQTLGQGPEFLTYFQNEAQLEKSRLLSDRFSAERPKGSFSTLEIQRTEQGDSAMYLCASSAPGREPDEQYFGPGTRLTVT.

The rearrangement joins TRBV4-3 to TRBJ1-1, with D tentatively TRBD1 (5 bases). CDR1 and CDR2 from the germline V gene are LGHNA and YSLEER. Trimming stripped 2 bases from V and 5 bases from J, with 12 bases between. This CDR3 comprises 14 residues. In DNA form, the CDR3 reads TGCGCCAGCAGCCAATATAAGGGGTTTACTGAAGCTTTCTTT. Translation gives CASSQYKGFTEAFF.

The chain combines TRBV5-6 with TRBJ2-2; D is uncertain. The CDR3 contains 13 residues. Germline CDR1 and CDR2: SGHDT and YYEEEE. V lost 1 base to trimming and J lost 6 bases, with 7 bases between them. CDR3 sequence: CASSLPVAGELFF. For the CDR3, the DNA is TGTGCCAGCAGCTTGCCAGTTGCCGGGGAGCTGTTTTTT.

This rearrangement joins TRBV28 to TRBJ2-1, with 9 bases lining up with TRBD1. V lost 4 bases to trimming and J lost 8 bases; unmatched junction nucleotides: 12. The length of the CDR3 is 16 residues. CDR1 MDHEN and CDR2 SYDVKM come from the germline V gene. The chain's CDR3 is CASSSQTGGVMDEQFF. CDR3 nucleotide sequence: TGTGCCAGCAGTTCTCAAACAGGGGGCGTTATGGATGAGCAGTTCTTC.

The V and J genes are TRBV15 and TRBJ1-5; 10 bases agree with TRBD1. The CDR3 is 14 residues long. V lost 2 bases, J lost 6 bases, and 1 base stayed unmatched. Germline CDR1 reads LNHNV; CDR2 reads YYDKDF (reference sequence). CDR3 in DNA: TGTGCCACCAGCAGACGACAGGGGGCTCAGCCCCAGCATTTT. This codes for CATSRRQGAQPQHF.

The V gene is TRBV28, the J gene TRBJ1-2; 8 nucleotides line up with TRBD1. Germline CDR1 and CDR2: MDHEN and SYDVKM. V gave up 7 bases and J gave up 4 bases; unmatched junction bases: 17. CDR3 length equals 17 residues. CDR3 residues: CASTALGTGPRSYGYTF. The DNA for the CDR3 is TGTGCCAGCACCGCCCTTGGGACAGGCCCCCGAAGCTATGGCTACACCTTC.

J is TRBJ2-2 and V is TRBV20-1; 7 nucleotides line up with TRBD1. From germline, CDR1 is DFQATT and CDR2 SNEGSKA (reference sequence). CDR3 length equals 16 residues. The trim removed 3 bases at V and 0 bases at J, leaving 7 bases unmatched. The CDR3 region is CSASPRGLSNTGELFF. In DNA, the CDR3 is TGCAGTGCTAGTCCTAGGGGGCTCTCGAACACCGGGGAGCTGTTTTTT.